These 2 T cell receptor beta chains were sequenced from one sample in a study of cytomegalovirus exposure and HLA in healthy donors. A multiplex PCR was run with 60 Vbeta primers and 13 Jbeta primers. Repertoires were generated with immunoSEQ multiplex PCR, while TCRdb's copy carries only in-frame clones and drops some. The table has about 140,000 clones, approximately 80% seen once. The specimen sequenced was PBMCs. The receptors originated from a man aged 30 to 45 in good health and CMV-seronegative.

The chain joins TRBV5-1 to TRBJ2-7, with D possibly TRBD1 on 5 matching bases. The CDR3 totals 12 residues. V lost 4 bases to trimming and J lost 3 bases, with 8 bases between them. The germline CDR1 and CDR2 sequences are SGHRS and YFSETQ. CDR3: CASSQQGYEQYF. In nucleotides, the CDR3 is TGCGCCAGCAGCCAGCAGGGCTACGAGCAGTACTTC.

This chain joins TRBV27 and TRBJ1-3; TRBD1 aligns across 8 bases. The ends lost 0 bases at V and 0 bases at J; junction bases unmatched: 16. The CDR3 totals 21 residues. Germline V CDR1 and CDR2: MNHEY, SMNVEV (reference sequence). The CDR3: CASSLSKLSRDRRYSGNTIYF. CDR3 DNA sequence: TGTGCCAGCAGTTTATCCAAGCTCAGCCGGGACAGGCGCTACTCTGGAAACACCATATATTTT.